A single sample gave rise to the 7 T cell receptor beta chains below, sequenced in a study of early T cells in non-severe SARS-CoV-2 infection. Each CDR3 protein gets one entry after TCRdb re-called the 5' RACE reads with MiXCR. This table has roughly 40,000 distinct CDR3 sequences, about 12% appearing once. Sequenced material: whole blood. The receptors were sampled from an adult who was a healthcare worker with PCR-confirmed SARS-CoV-2 infection or an uninfected control (not recorded which).

The sample holds many counts of this clonotype. The chain couples TRBV3-1 to TRBJ1-6; D might be TRBD1 (5 bases). The CDR3 is 15 amino acids. Germline CDR1 reads LGHDT; CDR2 reads YNNKEL (reference sequence). V lost 3 bases and J lost 9, with 15 bases in between. The CDR3 DNA sequence: TGTGCCAGCAGCCAGGTGGCAGGGAAAAGTTCACCCCTCCACTTT. It codes for CASSQVAGKSSPLHF.

Ten or more counts support this clonotype. The V call is TRBV6-2 or TRBV6-3, the J call TRBJ1-2; no firm D call. The CDR3 has 13 residues. Looked up from germline, CDR1 is MNHEY and CDR2 is SVGEGT. Trimming pared 6 bases from V and 0 bases from J, leaving 8 bases between. CDR3 loop: CASRETANYGYTF. The DNA for the CDR3 is TGTGCCAGCAGAGAGACCGCTAACTATGGCTACACCTTC.

This clonotype was found a few times. The V call is TRBV6-2 or TRBV6-3, the J call TRBJ2-7; unclear D gene. Trimming stripped 0 bases from V and 5 bases from J, with 14 bases between. Germline values: CDR1 MNHEY, CDR2 SVGEGT. The length of the CDR3 is 15 residues. The CDR3 spells CASSYSRAIPDEQYF. Written as DNA, the CDR3 is TGTGCCAGCAGTTACTCGAGAGCTATACCCGACGAGCAGTACTTC.

The gene calls are TRBV29-1 and TRBJ2-6; D unclear. Germline V gene data show CDR1 as SQVTM and CDR2 as ANQGSEA. The V gene lost 4 bases and the J gene lost 4 bases, with 11 bases spanning the gap. The CDR3 has 14 residues. As DNA, the CDR3 is TGCAGCGTTGGAACCTCCGCGGGGGCCAACGTCCTGACTTTC. This translates into CSVGTSAGANVLTF.

This clonotype has ten or more counts. This chain connects TRBV7-6 to TRBJ1-6; D might be TRBD1 (6 bases). V lost 3 bases and J lost 10, with 13 bases in between. The CDR3 contains 14 residues. Per germline, CDR1 SGHVS and CDR2 FNYEAQ. CDR3 bases: TGTGCCAGCAGCTTGGGGGGGGCGAGATCACCCCTCCACTTT. Translating it yields CASSLGGARSPLHF.

There are many counts of this clonotype. This sequence joins TRBV14 and TRBJ2-5; D ambiguous. V shed 5 bases and J shed 3 bases, with 10 bases lying between them. The V gene's germline CDR1 is SGHDN and CDR2 FVKESK. The CDR3 length is 13 residues. The CDR3: CASSFALKETQYF. In nucleotides, the CDR3 is TGTGCCAGCAGCTTCGCCTTAAAAGAGACCCAGTACTTC.

V gene TRBV7-9 combines with J gene TRBJ1-1; D may be TRBD1 (5 bases). The germline gives CDR1 SEHNR, CDR2 FQNEAQ (reference sequence). Trimming left V 2 bases short and J 8 bases short, with 9 bases between. The CDR3 runs to 12 residues. CDR3 DNA sequence: TGTGCCAGCAGCTTATCGGCAGGGGAAGCTTTCTTT. Protein sequence: CASSLSAGEAFF.